This T cell receptor (beta chain) was profiled in a study of blood T cell repertoires in COVID-19. The wider study: T cells, B-cell-depleted T cells, or PBMCs supplied cDNA or gDNA.

Participants were placed into cohorts based on the clinical history they reported. This clone was counted a single time. As handled by the study authors: Amplified reference gene primers provided the basis for estimating nucleated cell counts. Produced via immunoSEQ multiplex PCR; TCRdb's table is partial and in-frame only. Clone size and the V and J calls come from that table; the DNA yielded D and trimming. The data show approximately 250,000 clones, around 89% seen once. Trimming stripped 2 bases from V and 5 bases from J, with 20 bases between. The CDR3 covers 17 residues. Germline values: CDR1 KGHSH, CDR2 LQKENI.

The chain combines TRBV18 with TRBJ2-3; D is perhaps TRBD2 (6 bases). The clonotype was recovered from a woman aged 40 to 50 with acute COVID-19. The sample was PBMCs or T cells enriched from blood (not recorded which). The CDR3 loop reads CASSPYAGRTRGDTQYF. The DNA for the CDR3 is TGTGCCAGCTCACCATACGCAGGGAGGACCCGGGGAGATACGCAGTATTTT. Based on the CDR3 plus reference TRBV18 and TRBJ2-3, the full variable domain is NAGVMQNPRHLVRRRGQEARLRCSPMKGHSHVYWYRQLPEEGLKFMVYLQKENIIDESGMPKERFSAEFPKEGPSILRIQQVVRGDSAAYFCASSPYAGRTRGDTQYFGPGTRLTVL.